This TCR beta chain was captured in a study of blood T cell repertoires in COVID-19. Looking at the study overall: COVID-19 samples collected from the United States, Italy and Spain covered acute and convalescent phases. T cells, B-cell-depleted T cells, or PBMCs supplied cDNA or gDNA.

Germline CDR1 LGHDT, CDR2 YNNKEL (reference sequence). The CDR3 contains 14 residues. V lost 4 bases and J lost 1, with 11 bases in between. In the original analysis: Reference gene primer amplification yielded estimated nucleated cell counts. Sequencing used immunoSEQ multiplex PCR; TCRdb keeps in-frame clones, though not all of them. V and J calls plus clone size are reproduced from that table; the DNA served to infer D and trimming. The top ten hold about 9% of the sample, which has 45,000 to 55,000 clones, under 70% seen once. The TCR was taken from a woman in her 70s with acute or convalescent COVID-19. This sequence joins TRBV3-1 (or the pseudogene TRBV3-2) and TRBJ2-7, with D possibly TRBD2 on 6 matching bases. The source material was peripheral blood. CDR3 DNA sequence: TGTGCCAGCAGCCCAGTTGGGACTTCCTACGAGCAGTACTTC. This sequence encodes CASSPVGTSYEQYF.